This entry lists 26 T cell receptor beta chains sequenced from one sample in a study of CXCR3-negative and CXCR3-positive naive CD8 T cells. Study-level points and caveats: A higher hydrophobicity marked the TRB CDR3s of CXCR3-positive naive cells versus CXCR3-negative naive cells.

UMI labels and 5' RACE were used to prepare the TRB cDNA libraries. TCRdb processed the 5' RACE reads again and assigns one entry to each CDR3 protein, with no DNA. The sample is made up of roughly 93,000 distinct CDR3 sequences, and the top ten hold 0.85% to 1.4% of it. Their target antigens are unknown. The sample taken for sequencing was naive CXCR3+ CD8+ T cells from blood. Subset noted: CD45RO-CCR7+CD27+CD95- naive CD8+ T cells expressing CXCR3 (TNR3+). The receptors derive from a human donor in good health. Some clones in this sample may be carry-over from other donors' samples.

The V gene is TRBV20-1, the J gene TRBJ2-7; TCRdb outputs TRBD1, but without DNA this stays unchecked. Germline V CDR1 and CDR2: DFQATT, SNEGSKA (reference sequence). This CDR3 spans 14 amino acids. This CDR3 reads CSAWGRDHSYEQYF.

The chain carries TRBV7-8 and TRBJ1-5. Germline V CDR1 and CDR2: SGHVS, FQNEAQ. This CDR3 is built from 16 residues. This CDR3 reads CASSLAISTIGQPQHF.

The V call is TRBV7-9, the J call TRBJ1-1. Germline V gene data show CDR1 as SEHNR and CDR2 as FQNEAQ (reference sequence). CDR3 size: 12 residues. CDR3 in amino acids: CASSELNTEAFF.

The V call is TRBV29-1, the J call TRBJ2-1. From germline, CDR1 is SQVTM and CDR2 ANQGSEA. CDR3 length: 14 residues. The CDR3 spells CSVEVLGSYNEQFF.

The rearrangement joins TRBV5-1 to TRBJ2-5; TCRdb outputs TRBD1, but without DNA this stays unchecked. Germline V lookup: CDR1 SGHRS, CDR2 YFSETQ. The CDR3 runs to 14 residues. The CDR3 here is CASSFDREQETQYF.

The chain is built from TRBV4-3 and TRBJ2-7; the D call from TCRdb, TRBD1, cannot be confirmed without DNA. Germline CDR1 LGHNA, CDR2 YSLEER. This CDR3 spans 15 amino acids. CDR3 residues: CASSVGTGISYEQYF.

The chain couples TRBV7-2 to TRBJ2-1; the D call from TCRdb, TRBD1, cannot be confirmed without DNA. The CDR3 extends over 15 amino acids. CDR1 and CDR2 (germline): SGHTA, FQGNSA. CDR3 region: CASSSYPDGVNEQFF.

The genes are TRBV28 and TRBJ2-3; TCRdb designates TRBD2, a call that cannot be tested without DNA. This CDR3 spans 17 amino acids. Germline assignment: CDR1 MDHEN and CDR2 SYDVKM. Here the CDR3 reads CASSFSGGPSETDTQYF.

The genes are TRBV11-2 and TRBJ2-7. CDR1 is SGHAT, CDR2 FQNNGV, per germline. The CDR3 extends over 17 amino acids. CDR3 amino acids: CASSFPPERSLSGEQYF.

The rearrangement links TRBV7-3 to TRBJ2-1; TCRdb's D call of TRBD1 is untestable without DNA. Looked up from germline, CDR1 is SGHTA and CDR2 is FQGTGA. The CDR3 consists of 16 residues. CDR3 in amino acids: CASSPRAERPYNEQFF.

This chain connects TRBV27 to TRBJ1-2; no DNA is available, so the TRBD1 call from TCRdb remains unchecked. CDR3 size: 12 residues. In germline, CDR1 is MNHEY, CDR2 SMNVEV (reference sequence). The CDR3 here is CAILKPGKGYTF.

CDR3 sequence reads: CASSQVRGDYEQYF. The rearrangement uses TRBV4-3 and TRBJ2-7; the TRBD1 assignment by TCRdb is unverifiable without DNA. Germline values: CDR1 LGHNA, CDR2 YSLEER. The CDR3 totals 14 residues.

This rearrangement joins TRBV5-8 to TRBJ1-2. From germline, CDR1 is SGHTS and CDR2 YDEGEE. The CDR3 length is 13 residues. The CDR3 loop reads CASSYILGYGYTF.

The CDR3 loop is CASSFWEEAKNIQYF. The rearrangement uses TRBV12-3 or TRBV12-4 and TRBJ2-4; lacking DNA, the TRBD2 call made by TCRdb goes unchecked. This CDR3 region has 15 residues.

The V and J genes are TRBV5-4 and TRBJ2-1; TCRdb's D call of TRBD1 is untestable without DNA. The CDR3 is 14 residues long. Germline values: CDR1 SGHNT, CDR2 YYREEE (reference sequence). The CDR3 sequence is CASSLSLGLDEQFF.

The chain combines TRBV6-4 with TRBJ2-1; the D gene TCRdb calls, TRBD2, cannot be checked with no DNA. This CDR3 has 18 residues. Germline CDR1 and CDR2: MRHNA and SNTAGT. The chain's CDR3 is CASSEGVRTSGGADEQFF.

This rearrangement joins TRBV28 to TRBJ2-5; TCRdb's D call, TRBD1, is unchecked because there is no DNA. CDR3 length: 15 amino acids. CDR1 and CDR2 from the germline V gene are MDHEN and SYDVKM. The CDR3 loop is CASSDRDRTQGIQYF.

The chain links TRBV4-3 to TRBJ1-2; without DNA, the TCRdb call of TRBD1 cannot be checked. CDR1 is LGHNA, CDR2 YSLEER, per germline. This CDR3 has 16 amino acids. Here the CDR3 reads CASSQAGTGEHYGYTF.

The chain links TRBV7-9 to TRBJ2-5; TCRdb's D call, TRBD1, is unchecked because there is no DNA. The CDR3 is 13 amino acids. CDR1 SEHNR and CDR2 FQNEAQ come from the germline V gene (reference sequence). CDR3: CASSLQGLETQYF.

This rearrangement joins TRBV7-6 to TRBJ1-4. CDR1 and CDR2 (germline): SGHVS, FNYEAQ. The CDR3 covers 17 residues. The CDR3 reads CASSEPGYGLVQNKLFF.

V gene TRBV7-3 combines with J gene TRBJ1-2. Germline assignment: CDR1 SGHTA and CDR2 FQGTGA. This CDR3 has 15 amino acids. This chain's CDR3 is CASSFIGAPNYGYTF.

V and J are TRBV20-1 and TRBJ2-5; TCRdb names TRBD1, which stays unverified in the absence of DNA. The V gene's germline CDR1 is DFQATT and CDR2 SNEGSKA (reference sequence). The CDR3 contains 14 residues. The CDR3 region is CSASQRGDGETQYF.

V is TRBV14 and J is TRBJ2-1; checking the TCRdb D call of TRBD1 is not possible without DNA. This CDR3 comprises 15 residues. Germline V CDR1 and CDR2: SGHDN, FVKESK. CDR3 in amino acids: CASSEIPGSVNEQFF.

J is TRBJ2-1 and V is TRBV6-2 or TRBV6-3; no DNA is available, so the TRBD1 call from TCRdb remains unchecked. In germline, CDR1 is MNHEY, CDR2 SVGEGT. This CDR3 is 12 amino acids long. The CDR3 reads CASRTGGWEQFF.

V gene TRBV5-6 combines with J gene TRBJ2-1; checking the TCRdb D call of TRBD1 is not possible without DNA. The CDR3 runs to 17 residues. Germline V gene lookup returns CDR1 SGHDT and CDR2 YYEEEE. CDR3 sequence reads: CASSLESGGGNYNEQFF.

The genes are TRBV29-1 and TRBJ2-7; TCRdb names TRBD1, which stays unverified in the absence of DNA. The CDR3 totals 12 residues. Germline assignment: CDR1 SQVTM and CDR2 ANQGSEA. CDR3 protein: CSVENRFYEQYF.